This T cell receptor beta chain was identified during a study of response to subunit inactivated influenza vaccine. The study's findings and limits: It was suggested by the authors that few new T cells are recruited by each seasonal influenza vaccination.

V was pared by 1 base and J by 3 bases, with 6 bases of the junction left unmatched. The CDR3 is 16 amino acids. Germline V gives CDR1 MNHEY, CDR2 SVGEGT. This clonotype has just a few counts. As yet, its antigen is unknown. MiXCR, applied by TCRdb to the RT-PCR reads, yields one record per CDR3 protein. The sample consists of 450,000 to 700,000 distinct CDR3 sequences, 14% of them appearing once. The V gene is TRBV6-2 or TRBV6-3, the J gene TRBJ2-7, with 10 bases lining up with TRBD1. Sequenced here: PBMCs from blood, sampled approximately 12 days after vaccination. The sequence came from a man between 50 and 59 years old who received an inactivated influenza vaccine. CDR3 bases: TGTGCCAGCAGTTACTTATTGGGACAGGGGAACTACGAGCAGTACTTC. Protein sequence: CASSYLLGQGNYEQYF.